The entry below gives a single T cell receptor (beta chain) sequence along with its context. Its matching antigen is unknown. Unique molecular identifiers had been added to the TCR beta cDNA libraries. TCRdb analysed the PCR reads with MiXCR anew, one entry per CDR3 protein. The sample shows about 400,000 distinct CDR3 sequences, roughly 36% of them seen only once. CDR3 size: 15 residues. Per germline, CDR1 ENHRY and CDR2 SYGVKD. Trimming removed 0 bases from V and 0 bases from J, with 8 bases in between. This entry comes from a study of post-analysis software for immune sequencing data. Study-wide points: TRBV5-6, TRBV5-1 and TRBV20-1 belonged to a set of a handful of TRBV segments that were more frequent in patients than controls. Significantly decreased normalized Chao1 diversity was recorded for multiple sclerosis patients relative to controls.

The chain carries TRBV10-3 and TRBJ1-2; D unclear. Sequencing was done on a sample of blood. This clonotype was obtained from a girl aged 10-17 years with multiple sclerosis. The CDR3 coding sequence is TGTGCCATCAGTGAGTCGAAAGCAGCTAACTATGGCTACACCTTC. Translation: CAISESKAANYGYTF.